This TCR beta chain was profiled in a study of PD-L1 blockade in urothelial cancer. Overall study context: Peripheral blood specimens exhibited a median yield of around 150,000 T cells. General study findings and limits: Durable-benefit patients had greater expansion of tumor-associated blood clones at 3 weeks.

Specified time point: peripheral blood 6 weeks after treatment start. Patients were living with locally advanced or metastatic urothelial carcinoma. This CDR3 contains 15 residues. Germline-derived CDR1 and CDR2 are SGHVS and FNYEAQ. Trimming stripped 1 base from V and 3 bases from J, with 9 bases between. Generated by immunoSEQ multiplex PCR, the TCRdb table keeps only in-frame clones and is missing some. The sample holds roughly 100,000 clones, approximately 82% seen once. Remarks on this clone: Its antigen is undetermined.

The TCR sequence derives from a man between 70 and 80 years old with urothelial cancer. The chain joins TRBV7-6 to TRBJ2-2; D is possibly TRBD2 (6 bases). The sample was PBMCs, taken around atezolizumab (anti-PD-L1) treatment. CDR3 in amino acids: CASSLGWGDTGELFF. CDR3 in DNA: TGTGCCAGCAGCTTAGGGTGGGGGGACACCGGGGAGCTGTTTTTT.